Below are 26 T cell receptor beta chains sequenced from a single sample in a study of beta chain features in type 1 diabetes. Their recognized antigens are unknown. The whole isolated RNA underwent reverse transcription, so sequencing captured expressed TCRB transcripts. Sequencing used immunoSEQ multiplex PCR; TCRdb keeps in-frame clones, though not all of them. The data hold approximately 260,000 clones, with over 20% observed a single time. Study findings and constraints: Significant though moderate, a shortening of TCRB CDR3s appeared in all four CD4+ subsets of Type 1 diabetes patients.

Sample: naive CD4+ T cells from blood. The receptors originated from a woman aged 40-49 years with type 1 diabetes.

This rearrangement joins TRBV4-1 to TRBJ1-5; D may be TRBD1 (5 bases). V was pared by 3 bases and J by 4 bases, with 7 bases between. The CDR3 totals 13 residues. Germline-derived CDR1 and CDR2 are MGHRA and YSYEKL. The CDR3 reads CASSHRDNQPQHF. The DNA of the CDR3 is TGCGCCAGCAGCCACAGGGATAATCAGCCCCAGCATTTT.

As to this clone: This same CDR3 is encoded by further DNA sequences in the sample. The chain links TRBV30 to TRBJ2-5; a weak D match, TRBD1 (5 bases). This CDR3 is 11 amino acids long. The V gene lost 1 base and the J gene lost 5 bases, with 5 bases spanning the gap. Looked up from germline, CDR1 is GTSNPN and CDR2 is SVGIG (reference sequence). The CDR3: CAWSAGETQYF. The CDR3 nucleotides are TGTGCCTGGAGTGCAGGGGAGACCCAGTACTTC.

The chain is built from TRBV2 and TRBJ2-3; D call uncertain. Trimming cost V 6 bases and J 1 base, with 8 bases left between them. The CDR3 length is 13 residues. Germline V gives CDR1 SNHLY, CDR2 FYNNEI. DNA for the CDR3: TGTGCCAGCAGAGCCGAGGGCACAGATACGCAGTATTTT. Translated, it gives CASRAEGTDTQYF.

This clone was seen a handful of times. This chain links TRBV4-1 with TRBJ2-1, with D perhaps TRBD2 (7 bases). This CDR3 has 15 amino acids. The germline CDR1 and CDR2 sequences are MGHRA and YSYEKL. Deletions cut 4 bases from V and 4 bases from J, with 14 bases between. The CDR3 nucleotides read TGCGCCAGCAGCCCCCCGAGGGGGGGGTACAATGAGCAGTTCTTC. Its protein product is CASSPPRGGYNEQFF.

This clone has more than one count but fewer than ten. The chain links TRBV27 to TRBJ2-3; TRBD2 agrees at 9 bases. The CDR3 runs to 16 residues. CDR1 and CDR2 (germline): MNHEY, SMNVEV (reference sequence). Trimming cost V 6 bases and J 6 bases; bases outside gene matches: 13. CDR3 in DNA: TGTGCCAGCAGCCCCATGGCGGGGGGGCCAGGTGATACGCAGTATTTT. This sequence encodes CASSPMAGGPGDTQYF.

This clone showed up just a few times. The chain carries TRBV7-2 and TRBJ2-1; 9 nucleotides match TRBD1. The CDR3 has 17 amino acids. The trim removed 5 bases at V and 0 bases at J, leaving 8 bases unmatched. The germline CDR1 and CDR2 sequences are SGHTA and FQGNSA. CDR3 protein: CASSLGQGKISYNEQFF. The DNA of the CDR3 is TGTGCCAGCAGCCTCGGACAGGGGAAGATCTCCTACAATGAGCAGTTCTTC.

The V and J genes are TRBV15 and TRBJ2-7; D is perhaps TRBD2 (6 bases). CDR1 is LNHNV, CDR2 YYDKDF, per germline (reference sequence). With 0 bases removed from V and 6 bases from J, the gap between germline ends came to 9 bases. The CDR3 is 13 amino acids. The CDR3 here is CATSRDGGSEQYF. CDR3 nucleotide sequence: TGTGCCACCAGCAGAGATGGGGGGAGCGAGCAGTACTTC.

This clone was found a few times. This chain connects TRBV5-1 to TRBJ2-5; TRBD1 might be the D (6 bases). With 2 bases removed from V and 2 bases from J, the gap between germline ends came to 7 bases. The germline CDR1 and CDR2 sequences are SGHRS and YFSETQ. The CDR3 length is 13 residues. The CDR3 loop reads CASSFGQQETQYF. In DNA, the CDR3 is TGCGCCAGCAGCTTCGGACAGCAAGAGACCCAGTACTTC.

This clone was seen a few times. This specimen includes other DNA sequences encoding the same CDR3. The CDR3 nucleotides read TGCGCCAGCAGCTTGGCAGGGAGGTCACCCCTCCACTTT. Protein: CASSLAGRSPLHF. The J gene is TRBJ1-6, the V gene TRBV5-1; D possibly corresponds to TRBD1 (5 bases). This CDR3 has 13 residues. The germline CDR1 and CDR2 sequences are SGHRS and YFSETQ. Trimming cost V 0 bases and J 10 bases, with 8 bases left between them. The variable domain in full, with the rest retrieved from reference TRBV5-1 and TRBJ1-6, is KAGVTQTPRYLIKTRGQQVTLSCSPISGHRSVSWYQQTPGQGLQFLFEYFSETQRNKGNFPGRFSGRQFSNSRSEMNVSTLELGDSALYLCASSLAGRSPLHFGNGTRLTVT.

This clone has a handful of counts. The chain recombines TRBV2 with TRBJ2-1, with 7 bases aligning to TRBD2. Per the germline V gene, CDR1 is SNHLY and CDR2 is FYNNEI. The CDR3 is 15 residues long. With 5 bases clipped from V and 0 bases from J, the junction kept 4 bases outside the gene matches. CDR3 protein: CASSRDYYSYNEQFF. CDR3 bases: TGTGCCAGCAGTCGGGACTACTACTCCTACAATGAGCAGTTCTTC.

The chain combines TRBV29-1 with TRBJ1-1; no reliable D call. Looked up from germline, CDR1 is SQVTM and CDR2 is ANQGSEA. The CDR3 runs 13 residues. Trimming left V 5 bases short and J 2 bases short, with 12 bases between. In DNA form, the CDR3 reads TGCAGCGTTCATGCAGGATCTAACACTGAAGCTTTCTTT. Its protein is CSVHAGSNTEAFF. The full variable domain, rest sourced from reference TRBV29-1 and TRBJ1-1, is SAVISQKPSRDICQRGTSLTIQCQVDSQVTMMFWYRQQPGQSLTLIATANQGSEATYESGFVIDKFPISRPNLTFSTLTVSNMSPEDSSIYLCSVHAGSNTEAFFGQGTRLTVV.

There are a few counts of this clone. The chain couples TRBV7-2 to TRBJ2-7; D perhaps matches TRBD1 (6 bases). With 5 bases removed from V and 3 bases from J, the gap between germline ends came to 11 bases. The CDR3 is 13 residues long. The germline V gene encodes CDR1 SGHTA and CDR2 FQGNSA. CDR3 protein: CASSALGGYEQYF. The CDR3, as DNA: TGTGCCAGCAGCGCCTTAGGGGGCTACGAGCAGTACTTC.

V is TRBV9 and J is TRBJ1-3; 10 bases map to TRBD1. CDR3 length: 16 residues. Germline V gene data show CDR1 as SGDLS and CDR2 as YYNGEE. With V trimmed by 8 bases and J by 0 bases, 8 bases remained unmatched. The DNA of the CDR3 is TGTGCCAGTACCCCGGGACAGGGGTTCTCTGGAAACACCATATATTTT. The encoded protein is CASTPGQGFSGNTIYF.

In its sample, this clone was seen a few times. V is TRBV14 and J is TRBJ1-2; D may be TRBD1 (6 bases). The CDR3 has 14 amino acids. Germline V gene sequence: CDR1 SGHDN, CDR2 FVKESK. Trimming removed 4 bases from V and 6 bases from J, with 15 bases in between. The CDR3 sequence: CASSRDRSWDGYTF. The CDR3 DNA is TGTGCCAGCAGCCGTGACAGGTCTTGGGATGGCTACACCTTC.

This chain links TRBV7-3 with TRBJ1-2; D is undetermined. With 5 bases removed from V and 3 bases from J, the gap between germline ends came to 16 bases. The germline gives CDR1 SGHTA, CDR2 FQGTGA. The CDR3 contains 15 residues. The DNA for the CDR3 is TGTGCCAGCAGCCCGGAGGGAGTGGGAGACTATGGCTACACCTTC. Translation: CASSPEGVGDYGYTF.

The chain links TRBV20-1 to TRBJ2-3; D is unresolved. With 6 bases removed from V and 5 bases from J, the gap between germline ends came to 9 bases. Germline V gene lookup returns CDR1 DFQATT and CDR2 SNEGSKA (reference sequence). CDR3 size: 11 residues. The chain's CDR3 is CSAAHGDTQYF. The DNA of the CDR3 is TGCAGTGCCGCCCACGGAGATACGCAGTATTTT.

The chain recombines TRBV5-1 with TRBJ1-2, with a weak D call TRBD1 (5 bases). Germline CDR1 SGHRS, CDR2 YFSETQ. The CDR3 totals 14 residues. With 4 bases removed from V and 6 bases from J, the gap between germline ends came to 16 bases. This chain's CDR3 is CASSRSHDRNGYTF. CDR3 nucleotide sequence: TGCGCCAGCAGCCGCTCCCACGACAGAAATGGCTACACCTTC. Combining the CDR3 with reference TRBV5-1 and TRBJ1-2 gives the whole variable domain KAGVTQTPRYLIKTRGQQVTLSCSPISGHRSVSWYQQTPGQGLQFLFEYFSETQRNKGNFPGRFSGRQFSNSRSEMNVSTLELGDSALYLCASSRSHDRNGYTFGSGTRLTVV.

CDR3 DNA: TGTGCCAGCTCAATCCGCCTTCGGGAGACCCAGTACTTC. This translates into CASSIRLRETQYF. J is TRBJ2-5 and V is TRBV18; no reliable D call. The CDR3 is 13 residues long. The V gene's germline CDR1 is KGHSH and CDR2 LQKENI. The V end lost 5 bases, the J end lost 5 bases, and 12 bases lay between the germline ends.

This rearrangement joins TRBV4-2 to TRBJ2-1; tentative D call: TRBD2 (6 bases). The germline V gene has CDR1 LGHNA and CDR2 YNFKEQ. V was cut by 2 bases and J by 2 bases, with 10 bases left in between. The CDR3 length is 15 residues. CDR3 in amino acids: CASSQPTSTYNEQFF. The CDR3 region has the DNA TGTGCCAGCAGCCAACCGACTAGTACCTACAATGAGCAGTTCTTC.

The J gene is TRBJ1-2, the V gene TRBV29-1; 7 nucleotides align to TRBD1. The germline V gene has CDR1 SQVTM and CDR2 ANQGSEA. CDR3 length equals 13 residues. V trimming: 4 bases; J trimming: 4 bases; junction bases outside the gene matches: 6. This chain's CDR3 is CSVVFTGVYGYTF. CDR3 bases: TGCAGCGTTGTCTTCACAGGGGTCTATGGCTACACCTTC.

The rearrangement joins TRBV7-9 to TRBJ2-7; the match to TRBD2 covers 13 bases. Unmatched junction bases numbered 7, after V lost 3 bases and J lost 5 bases. Germline V gene sequence: CDR1 SEHNR, CDR2 FQNEAQ (reference sequence). CDR3 length: 16 residues. The CDR3 loop is CASSFGLAGAGDEQYF. The CDR3 DNA sequence: TGTGCCAGCAGCTTCGGACTAGCGGGGGCCGGAGACGAGCAGTACTTC.

CDR3 in amino acids: CASSLDIGENQPQHF. The CDR3 coding sequence is TGCGCCAGCAGCTTAGACATCGGGGAAAATCAGCCCCAGCATTTT. This sequence joins TRBV5-1 and TRBJ1-5; D gene ambiguous. Germline V gene data show CDR1 as SGHRS and CDR2 as YFSETQ. V was clipped by 2 bases and J by 4 bases, with 13 bases between them. The CDR3 contains 15 residues.

The chain is built from TRBV4-2 and TRBJ1-2; 9 nucleotides align to TRBD1. With 1 base clipped from V and 8 bases from J, the junction kept 8 bases outside the gene matches. This CDR3 comprises 15 residues. From germline, CDR1 is LGHNA and CDR2 YNFKEQ. Here the CDR3 DNA reads TGTGCCAGCAGCCAAGTGGGGGACAGGGTGGAAGGCTACACCTTC. It translates to CASSQVGDRVEGYTF.

The table lists this clone with a few counts. This sequence joins TRBV29-1 and TRBJ2-5; 7 positions agree with TRBD2. The CDR3 covers 12 residues. The V gene end was trimmed by 4 bases and the J gene end by 4 bases; junction bases not matched to a gene: 3. CDR1 is SQVTM and CDR2 is ANQGSEA in the germline V gene. CDR3 nucleotide sequence: TGCAGCGTTGGCAGGGAGGGAGAGACCCAGTACTTC. Residues: CSVGREGETQYF.

This sequence joins TRBV4-3 and TRBJ2-7; D is perhaps TRBD2 (6 bases). Trimming stripped 0 bases from V and 7 bases from J, with 13 bases between. This CDR3 comprises 14 residues. CDR1 and CDR2 from the germline V gene are LGHNA and YSLEER. CDR3 bases: TGCGCCAGCAGCCAAGAAGGAGGGTTCGATGAGCAGTACTTC. This encodes CASSQEGGFDEQYF.

This clone appeared a few times. The rearrangement uses TRBV5-1 and TRBJ2-5, with 8 nucleotides matching TRBD2. Germline lookup yields CDR1 SGHRS and CDR2 YFSETQ. Losses at the gene ends were 1 base for V and 7 bases for J; bases not matched to a gene: 0. The CDR3 extends over 12 amino acids. Here the CDR3 DNA reads TGCGCCAGCAGCTTGCGGGAGGGGACCCAGTACTTC. Its protein is CASSLREGTQYF.